These T cell receptor beta chains were read from a single sample in a study of blood T cells in healthy people across ages. TCRdb reprocessed the 5' RACE reads with MiXCR, giving one entry per CDR3 protein. The sample lists about 930,000 distinct CDR3 sequences, around 29% seen once, with about 10% in the top ten. The sample also formed part of further work on T cells of mothers and their children.

Source material: blood. The source is a woman between 40 and 50 years old in good health. The CDR3 runs from the conserved cysteine through the conserved F or W. A D gene is named only where the DNA matches it firmly. Expanded clones get a size class; other rows say once, few or many, or leave the size out.

D	V	J	size	DNA	CDR3
-	TRBV24-1	TRBJ1-5	few	TGTGCCACCAGCCTCGGTCAGGGGTCTTCTCAGCCCCAGCATTTT	CATSLGQGSSQPQHF
-	TRBV6-1	TRBJ1-4	-	TGTGCCAGCAGCGAATCTCTACAGGGTCGGGGCGAAAAACTGTTTTTT	CASSESLQGRGEKLFF
TRBD1	TRBV12-3/TRBV12-4	TRBJ2-6	many	TGTGCCAGCAGTAAGGGGACAGGGCAAGTCTCTGGGGCCAACGTCCTGACTTTC	CASSKGTGQVSGANVLTF
TRBD1	TRBV5-1	TRBJ1-4	-	TGCGCCAGCAGCCCAGGGACAGGGGGGCAAACTAGTGAAAAACTGTTTTTT	CASSPGTGGQTSEKLFF
-	TRBV6-6	TRBJ1-1	-	TGTGCCAGCAGTTACTACGGAGGCCAGGCTGAAGCTTTCTTT	CASSYYGGQAEAFF
TRBD2	TRBV15	TRBJ2-1	many	TGTGCCACCAGCAGAGATAAGGCTAGCGGGGGCCGTTACAATGAGCAGTTCTTC	CATSRDKASGGRYNEQFF
-	TRBV7-7	TRBJ2-2	few	TGTGCTAGCAGCTACCCAGGGGTAGACACCGGGGAGCTGTTTTTT	CASSYPGVDTGELFF
-	TRBV27	TRBJ2-5	-	TGTGCCAGCAGTTTATCCGCGACAGGAGCCCCAAGATCTCTGTACTTC	CASSLSATGAPRSLYF
-	TRBV28	TRBJ1-1	few	TGTGCCAGCGGACCCGGGCAGTTTAACACTGAAGCTTTCTTT	CASGPGQFNTEAFF
-	TRBV7-2	TRBJ2-7	many	TGTGCCAGCAGCTCCCGCGCGGAAAGCTCCTACGAGCAGTACTTC	CASSSRAESSYEQYF
-	TRBV14	TRBJ2-1	-	TGTGCCAGCAGGCAACAGGGAGTGGGCAATGAGCAGTTCTTC	CASRQQGVGNEQFF
-	TRBV29-1	TRBJ1-2	-	TGCAGCGTGCTAGATACTAACTATGGCTACACCTTC	CSVLDTNYGYTF
-	TRBV4-1	TRBJ1-1	few	TGCGCCAGCAGCCAAGAACCGGGGGCGAACACTGAAGCTTTCTTT	CASSQEPGANTEAFF
-	TRBV6-6	TRBJ1-1	once	TGTGTCAGCAGTTACTCAAAGGGGACTGAAGCTTTCTTT	CVSSYSKGTEAFF
TRBD1	TRBV3-1	TRBJ1-5	-	TGTGCCAGCAGCGAGACAGGGGAGCCCCAGCATTTT	CASSETGEPQHF
-	TRBV28	TRBJ2-5	-	TGTGCCAGCAGCGCAGGGGACATCCAAGAGACCCAGTACTTC	CASSAGDIQETQYF
TRBD2	TRBV20-1	TRBJ2-1	few	TGCAGTGCTAGAGACGGACTAGCGGGGGGCTACAATGAGCAGTTCTTC	CSARDGLAGGYNEQFF
-	TRBV30	TRBJ1-1	-	TGTGCCTGGGCGGGACAAGGGTTCGATACTGAAGCTTTCTTT	CAWAGQGFDTEAFF
TRBD1	TRBV15	TRBJ1-2	-	TGTGCCACCAGCAGGGACAGGGACTATGGCTACACCTTC	CATSRDRDYGYTF
-	TRBV14	TRBJ2-5	-	TGTGTCAGCAGCCTCGTTGGGCGGGGCCCAAGTAGCGAGACCCAGTACTTC	CVSSLVGRGPSSETQYF
-	TRBV7-2	TRBJ2-3	few	TGTGCCAGCAGTCCCAGGGGTCAAGATACGCAGTATTTT	CASSPRGQDTQYF
TRBD2	TRBV6-2/TRBV6-3	TRBJ2-3	-	TGTGCCAGCAGTTACTCGAAGCGGGGTCCTTTTGAGCGAGCCACAGATACGCAGTATTTT	CASSYSKRGPFERATDTQYF
-	TRBV20-1	TRBJ2-5	few	TGCAGTGCTAGCCCCACAGGGTTCGGTGAGACCCAGTACTTC	CSASPTGFGETQYF
-	TRBV20-1	TRBJ1-2	-	TGCAGTGCTAGGGACGGGGTCTTATTCTATGGCTACACCTTC	CSARDGVLFYGYTF
-	TRBV4-1	TRBJ2-3	-	TGCGCCAGCAGCCAAGATCGTACGCAGTATTTT	CASSQDRTQYF
TRBD1	TRBV27	TRBJ1-2	-	TGTGCCAGCAGTTTTGGACAGGGGGTATGGTATGGCTACACCTTC	CASSFGQGVWYGYTF
TRBD1	TRBV18	TRBJ2-7	-	TGTGCCAGCTCACCGGGGACAGGGGTTAGGTCCTACGAGCAGTACTTC	CASSPGTGVRSYEQYF
-	TRBV4-1	TRBJ2-2	-	TGCGCCAGCAATCCGGGACCGCTCACCGGGGAGCTGTTTTTT	CASNPGPLTGELFF
-	TRBV4-1	TRBJ2-5	many	TGCGCCAGCAGCCAAGACGAGGAGGGAGCAGAGACCCAGTACTTC	CASSQDEEGAETQYF
TRBD2	TRBV29-1	TRBJ2-2	-	TGCAGCGTTGAAGTCCAGCGGGGATTGAACACCGGGGAGCTGTTTTTT	CSVEVQRGLNTGELFF
-	TRBV20-1	TRBJ1-2	-	TGCAGTGCTAGTATCGTGGCTAACTATGGCTACACCTTC	CSASIVANYGYTF
TRBD1	TRBV7-9	TRBJ2-5	few	TGTGCCAGCAGCTTAGGGGACAGGCGTGTGGAGACCCAGTACTTC	CASSLGDRRVETQYF
-	TRBV10-3	TRBJ1-1	-	TGTGCCATCCGGCAAGAGAACACTGAAGCTTTCTTT	CAIRQENTEAFF
TRBD1	TRBV7-2	TRBJ2-2	few	TGTGCCAGCAGCCTACTACTAAGGGGGCAGAACACCGGGGAGCTGTTTTTT	CASSLLLRGQNTGELFF
-	TRBV29-1	TRBJ2-7	-	TGCAGCGTTGTTGAGGGAAACCTCTCCTACGAGCAGTACTTC	CSVVEGNLSYEQYF
-	TRBV9	TRBJ1-1	many	TGTGCCAGCAGCGTAAGGGTCCCGGGGGGGACTGAAGCTTTCTTT	CASSVRVPGGTEAFF
-	TRBV7-2	TRBJ2-1	many	TGTGCCAGCAGCTTCTTGGGATACAATGAGCAGTTCTTC	CASSFLGYNEQFF
TRBD1	TRBV9	TRBJ2-7	few	TGTGCCAGCAGCCCACCGACGCCAGGGGGCGAGCAGTACTTC	CASSPPTPGGEQYF
-	TRBV30	TRBJ2-7	many	TGTGCCTGGAGTGGGGCAGGGACCTACGAGCAGTACTTC	CAWSGAGTYEQYF
TRBD2	TRBV11-3	TRBJ2-3	-	TGTGCCAGCAGCTCAGGGACTAGCGGGGCCACAGATACGCAGTATTTT	CASSSGTSGATDTQYF
-	TRBV7-9	TRBJ2-7	many	TGTGCCAGCAGCGTTGGGGGAACAGGAGGGTACGAGCAGTACTTC	CASSVGGTGGYEQYF
TRBD1	TRBV7-6	TRBJ1-6	-	TGTGCCAGCAGCCCGCGTCGACAGGGCTATAATTCACCCCTCCACTTT	CASSPRRQGYNSPLHF
-	TRBV20-1	TRBJ2-7	many	TGCAGTGCGTCGCAGGGGAGCTCCTACGAGCAGTACTTC	CSASQGSSYEQYF
TRBD1	TRBV18	TRBJ2-7	many	TGTGCCAGCTCACCACCGGGACAGGGCGGCGAGCAGTACTTC	CASSPPGQGGEQYF
TRBD2	TRBV11-2	TRBJ2-5	-	TGTGCCAGCAGCTTTGCCTTCCTAGCGGGGGTCCGTCAAGAGGCCCAGTACTTC	CASSFAFLAGVRQEAQYF
-	TRBV12-3/TRBV12-4	TRBJ2-1	-	TGTGCCAGCAGTAACGGACAGTCCCGGGGCAATGAGCAGTTCTTC	CASSNGQSRGNEQFF
TRBD1	TRBV6-5	TRBJ1-5	-	TGTGCCAGCAGGGCCACAGGGGTACGCGGCAATCAGCCCCAGCATTTT	CASRATGVRGNQPQHF
-	TRBV15	TRBJ1-2	few	TGTGCCACCAGCAGAGATAGGCCCCTCGGCGGTATCGATGGCTACACCTTC	CATSRDRPLGGIDGYTF
TRBD1	TRBV5-1	TRBJ2-5	-	TGCGCCAGCAGCTTTGACAGGGTTGAAGAGACCCAGTACTTC	CASSFDRVEETQYF
-	TRBV7-9	TRBJ1-3	-	TGTGCCAGCAGTTCCACAGCGAATCCTGGAAACACCATATATTTT	CASSSTANPGNTIYF
TRBD2	TRBV5-1	TRBJ2-5	many	TGCGCCAGCAGCTTCCTAGCGGGGGTGGAAGAGACCCAGTACTTC	CASSFLAGVEETQYF
-	TRBV29-1	TRBJ2-5	few	TGCAGCGTTGTACCAGGAGGCGAAGGGACCCAGTACTTC	CSVVPGGEGTQYF
TRBD1	TRBV12-3/TRBV12-4	TRBJ2-2	many	TGTGCCACACGGACAGGGGGGCCCGGGGAGCTGTTTTTT	CATRTGGPGELFF
-	TRBV10-3	TRBJ1-2	few	TGTGCCATCACCCAAGACGATGGGGACTATGGCTACACCTTC	CAITQDDGDYGYTF
-	TRBV27	TRBJ2-7	-	TGTGCCAGCAGTTATGGGGCAGAAGACGAGCAGTACTTC	CASSYGAEDEQYF
-	TRBV7-2	TRBJ2-1	many	TGTGCCAGCAGCTTAGAACGGGACAATGAGCAGTTCTTC	CASSLERDNEQFF
-	TRBV6-2/TRBV6-3	TRBJ2-1	few	TGTGCCAGCAGTCAGGGGACGGAGCAGTTCTTC	CASSQGTEQFF